Listed below are T cell receptor beta chains from one sample, sequenced in a study of shared clonotypes between healthy human individuals. Measured with immunoSEQ multiplex PCR; TCRdb has only the in-frame clones, and not every one. The sample contains under 1,100,000 clones, around 74% of which appear only once. Input material: memory CD4+ T cells sorted from blood. Source of these receptors: a man between 18 and 35 years old in good health. The CDR3 runs from the conserved cysteine through the conserved F or W. Each record gives: J gene, V gene, D gene, clone size, CDR3 protein, CDR3 DNA. D genes are given only for firm matches. Only part of the rows carry a size: once, few, many, or a class if the clone is expanded.

J gene: TRBJ1-2
V gene: TRBV30
D gene: TRBD1
clone size: NA
CDR3 protein: CAWTGTGHSNYGYTF
CDR3 DNA: TGTGCCTGGACGGGGACAGGCCACTCTAACTATGGCTACACCTTC

J gene: TRBJ2-7
V gene: TRBV5-5
D gene: NA
clone size: NA
CDR3 protein: CASSLNGPSYEQYF
CDR3 DNA: TGTGCCAGCAGCTTGAACGGACCCTCCTACGAGCAGTACTTC

J gene: TRBJ1-1
V gene: TRBV5-6
D gene: NA
clone size: NA
CDR3 protein: CASSLVGGIEAFF
CDR3 DNA: TGTGCCAGCAGCTTGGTGGGGGGTATTGAAGCTTTCTTT

J gene: TRBJ2-7
V gene: TRBV19
D gene: TRBD2
clone size: NA
CDR3 protein: CATTSGGVPREQYF
CDR3 DNA: TGTGCCACGACGAGCGGGGGGGTCCCTCGCGAGCAGTACTTC

J gene: TRBJ1-5
V gene: TRBV30
D gene: NA
clone size: NA
CDR3 protein: CAWREGGSSNQPQHF
CDR3 DNA: TGTGCCTGGAGGGAAGGGGGTTCCAGCAATCAGCCCCAGCATTTT

J gene: TRBJ2-7
V gene: TRBV6-5
D gene: NA
clone size: NA
CDR3 protein: CASSYLDEQYF
CDR3 DNA: TGTGCCAGCAGTTACTTAGACGAGCAGTACTTC

J gene: TRBJ1-2
V gene: TRBV7-9
D gene: NA
clone size: NA
CDR3 protein: CASSSPQVGANYGYTF
CDR3 DNA: TGTGCCAGCAGCTCCCCCCAGGTAGGAGCTAACTATGGCTACACCTTC

J gene: TRBJ2-7
V gene: TRBV2
D gene: TRBD2
clone size: NA
CDR3 protein: CASRGTSGGRSSYEQYF
CDR3 DNA: TGTGCCAGCAGGGGGACTAGCGGGGGGCGGAGCTCCTACGAGCAGTACTTC

J gene: TRBJ2-1
V gene: TRBV7-7
D gene: TRBD2
clone size: NA
CDR3 protein: CASSLGLAEYNEQFF
CDR3 DNA: TGTGCTAGCAGCTTAGGACTAGCGGAATACAATGAGCAGTTCTTC

J gene: TRBJ2-5
V gene: TRBV11-2
D gene: NA
clone size: NA
CDR3 protein: CASSSTPSVQETQYF
CDR3 DNA: TGTGCCAGCAGCTCCACTCCTAGCGTCCAAGAGACCCAGTACTTC

J gene: TRBJ2-3
V gene: TRBV2
D gene: TRBD2
clone size: NA
CDR3 protein: CASTGGLAGSGTDTQYF
CDR3 DNA: TGTGCCAGCACAGGGGGACTAGCGGGATCCGGCACAGATACGCAGTATTTT

J gene: TRBJ1-5
V gene: TRBV18
D gene: TRBD1
clone size: NA
CDR3 protein: CASSPGQERNQPQHF
CDR3 DNA: TGTGCCAGCTCACCTGGACAGGAACGCAATCAGCCCCAGCATTTT

J gene: TRBJ1-1
V gene: TRBV11-2
D gene: TRBD1
clone size: NA
CDR3 protein: CASSSPGQGRETEAFF
CDR3 DNA: TGTGCCAGCAGCTCCCCGGGACAGGGAAGGGAGACTGAAGCTTTCTTT

J gene: TRBJ2-5
V gene: TRBV19
D gene: TRBD2
clone size: NA
CDR3 protein: CASSQGTSAQETQYF
CDR3 DNA: TGTGCCAGTAGCCAAGGGACTAGCGCCCAAGAGACCCAGTACTTC

J gene: TRBJ2-3
V gene: TRBV9
D gene: TRBD2
clone size: NA
CDR3 protein: CASSARGAEGTGTSVSTQYF
CDR3 DNA: TGTGCCAGCAGCGCAAGGGGGGCAGAGGGCACCGGGACTAGCGTGAGTACGCAGTATTTT

J gene: TRBJ1-2
V gene: TRBV7-2
D gene: NA
clone size: few
CDR3 protein: CASSPGTGFYGYTF
CDR3 DNA: TGTGCCAGCAGCCCCGGCACAGGATTTTATGGCTACACCTTC

J gene: TRBJ2-5
V gene: TRBV27
D gene: TRBD2
clone size: many
CDR3 protein: CASSFTGGGDQETQYF
CDR3 DNA: TGTGCCAGCAGTTTCACGGGGGGAGGCGATCAAGAGACCCAGTACTTC

J gene: TRBJ2-7
V gene: TRBV5-1
D gene: NA
clone size: NA
CDR3 protein: CASSLGLSVHEQYF
CDR3 DNA: TGCGCCAGCAGCTTGGGACTATCCGTCCACGAGCAGTACTTC

J gene: TRBJ1-1
V gene: TRBV19
D gene: TRBD1
clone size: NA
CDR3 protein: CASINPSGQGGPAGAEAFF
CDR3 DNA: TGTGCCAGTATTAATCCCAGCGGACAGGGAGGTCCCGCGGGGGCTGAAGCTTTCTTT

J gene: TRBJ2-7
V gene: TRBV7-2
D gene: TRBD1
clone size: NA
CDR3 protein: CASSDLGQPWDEQYF
CDR3 DNA: TGTGCCAGCAGCGACCTGGGACAGCCCTGGGACGAGCAGTACTTC

J gene: TRBJ1-1
V gene: TRBV5-6
D gene: NA
clone size: NA
CDR3 protein: CASSSIPRGVEGTEAFF
CDR3 DNA: TGTGCCAGCAGCTCGATCCCCCGGGGCGTCGAAGGCACTGAAGCTTTCTTT

J gene: TRBJ1-6
V gene: TRBV2
D gene: NA
clone size: few
CDR3 protein: CASRGTWNSPLHF
CDR3 DNA: TGTGCCAGCAGGGGGACATGGAACTCACCCCTCCACTTT

J gene: TRBJ2-3
V gene: TRBV5-1
D gene: NA
clone size: NA
CDR3 protein: CASSLDQGQGDTQYF
CDR3 DNA: TGCGCCAGCAGCTTGGACCAGGGTCAAGGGGATACGCAGTATTTT

J gene: TRBJ2-3
V gene: TRBV5-1
D gene: NA
clone size: NA
CDR3 protein: CASKETSTDTQYF
CDR3 DNA: TGCGCCAGCAAGGAGACTAGCACAGATACGCAGTATTTT

J gene: TRBJ2-7
V gene: TRBV5-1
D gene: NA
clone size: NA
CDR3 protein: CASSTPGTKYEQYF
CDR3 DNA: TGCGCCAGCAGCACCCCCGGGACAAAATACGAGCAGTACTTC

J gene: TRBJ1-2
V gene: TRBV2
D gene: NA
clone size: NA
CDR3 protein: CASSERDGRPGYTF
CDR3 DNA: TGTGCCAGCAGTGAAAGGGACGGCCGACCCGGCTACACCTTC

J gene: TRBJ1-2
V gene: TRBV6-1
D gene: NA
clone size: NA
CDR3 protein: CASSEGTVGGYTF
CDR3 DNA: TGTGCCAGCAGTGAAGGTACGGTGGGCGGCTACACCTTC

J gene: TRBJ2-2
V gene: TRBV5-6
D gene: NA
clone size: NA
CDR3 protein: CASRRTVTGELFF
CDR3 DNA: TGTGCCAGCAGAAGGACGGTCACCGGGGAGCTGTTTTTT

J gene: TRBJ2-3
V gene: TRBV7-2
D gene: NA
clone size: NA
CDR3 protein: CASSLGWSRGTDTQYF
CDR3 DNA: TGTGCCAGCAGCTTAGGGTGGAGCCGGGGCACAGATACGCAGTATTTT

J gene: TRBJ2-3
V gene: TRBV27
D gene: TRBD2
clone size: few
CDR3 protein: CASSLMRGTTDTQYF
CDR3 DNA: TGTGCCAGCAGTTTAATGCGGGGGACCACAGATACGCAGTATTTT

J gene: TRBJ1-5
V gene: TRBV18
D gene: NA
clone size: NA
CDR3 protein: CASSPESGGSNQPQHF
CDR3 DNA: TGTGCCAGCTCACCAGAATCAGGTGGAAGCAATCAGCCCCAGCATTTT

J gene: TRBJ1-5
V gene: TRBV2
D gene: NA
clone size: few
CDR3 protein: CASSDEGIGGHF
CDR3 DNA: TGTGCCAGCAGTGATGAGGGGATTGGGGGGCATTTT

J gene: TRBJ1-4
V gene: TRBV6-1
D gene: TRBD1
clone size: NA
CDR3 protein: CASSERRGREKLFF
CDR3 DNA: TGTGCCAGCAGTGAACGCAGGGGGCGTGAAAAACTGTTTTTT

J gene: TRBJ1-6
V gene: TRBV6-5
D gene: NA
clone size: NA
CDR3 protein: CASSPGEHNSPLHF
CDR3 DNA: TGTGCCAGCAGTCCAGGGGAGCATAATTCACCCCTCCACTTT

J gene: TRBJ2-7
V gene: TRBV30
D gene: TRBD1
clone size: NA
CDR3 protein: CAWGRQGTYEQYF
CDR3 DNA: TGTGCCTGGGGGCGACAGGGCACCTACGAGCAGTACTTC

J gene: TRBJ1-2
V gene: TRBV4-3
D gene: NA
clone size: NA
CDR3 protein: CASSQEASNYGYTF
CDR3 DNA: TGCGCCAGCAGCCAAGAGGCCAGCAACTATGGCTACACCTTC

J gene: TRBJ1-2
V gene: TRBV18
D gene: NA
clone size: NA
CDR3 protein: CASSRGDGQNYGYTF
CDR3 DNA: TGTGCCAGCTCACGGGGGGACGGACAGAACTATGGCTACACCTTC

J gene: TRBJ2-2
V gene: TRBV11-2
D gene: NA
clone size: many
CDR3 protein: CASSLDPGNTGELFF
CDR3 DNA: TGTGCCAGCAGCTTAGACCCAGGGAACACCGGGGAGCTGTTTTTT

J gene: TRBJ2-7
V gene: TRBV7-9
D gene: NA
clone size: NA
CDR3 protein: CASTLDQGHTYEQYF
CDR3 DNA: TGTGCCAGCACCTTAGACCAGGGCCATACCTACGAGCAGTACTTC

J gene: TRBJ1-2
V gene: TRBV18
D gene: NA
clone size: NA
CDR3 protein: CASSSGIQGSNYGYTF
CDR3 DNA: TGTGCCAGCTCATCGGGAATACAGGGCTCTAACTATGGCTACACCTTC

J gene: TRBJ1-2
V gene: TRBV20-1
D gene: NA
clone size: NA
CDR3 protein: CSASPGGDYTF
CDR3 DNA: TGCAGTGCTAGTCCGGGGGGCGATTACACCTTC

J gene: TRBJ1-5
V gene: TRBV2
D gene: NA
clone size: NA
CDR3 protein: CASSGTADYSNQPQHF
CDR3 DNA: TGTGCCAGCAGTGGGACGGCTGATTATAGCAATCAGCCCCAGCATTTT

J gene: TRBJ1-2
V gene: TRBV29-1
D gene: NA
clone size: NA
CDR3 protein: CSVAGSNYGYTF
CDR3 DNA: TGCAGCGTTGCGGGAAGTAACTATGGCTACACCTTC

J gene: TRBJ2-5
V gene: TRBV11-2
D gene: TRBD1
clone size: NA
CDR3 protein: CASSPKDRGAQETQYF
CDR3 DNA: TGTGCCAGCAGCCCAAAAGACAGGGGGGCCCAAGAGACCCAGTACTTC

J gene: TRBJ1-3
V gene: TRBV18
D gene: NA
clone size: NA
CDR3 protein: CASSPPARTGNTIYF
CDR3 DNA: TGTGCCAGCTCACCACCGGCTCGTACTGGAAACACCATATATTTT

J gene: TRBJ1-6
V gene: TRBV6-1
D gene: NA
clone size: NA
CDR3 protein: CASSEAIWGLGQSLNSPLHF
CDR3 DNA: TGTGCCAGCAGTGAAGCAATATGGGGGTTGGGGCAGAGCTTGAATTCACCCCTCCACTTT

J gene: TRBJ2-7
V gene: TRBV28
D gene: NA
clone size: NA
CDR3 protein: CASDRGSTYEQYF
CDR3 DNA: TGTGCCAGCGACAGAGGGTCCACCTACGAGCAGTACTTC

J gene: TRBJ2-7
V gene: TRBV18
D gene: TRBD2
clone size: NA
CDR3 protein: CASSLSLPAGGSREQYF
CDR3 DNA: TGTGCCAGCTCACTCTCCTTGCCAGCGGGAGGATCGAGAGAGCAGTACTTC

J gene: TRBJ2-1
V gene: TRBV7-8
D gene: NA
clone size: once
CDR3 protein: CASRARLYNEQFF
CDR3 DNA: TGTGCCAGCAGGGCTAGATTATACAATGAGCAGTTCTTC

J gene: TRBJ1-5
V gene: TRBV9
D gene: NA
clone size: NA
CDR3 protein: CASSARGGLSNQPQHF
CDR3 DNA: TGTGCCAGCAGCGCCCGTGGGGGGCTGAGCAATCAGCCCCAGCATTTT

J gene: TRBJ2-7
V gene: TRBV18
D gene: NA
clone size: once
CDR3 protein: CASSPGTEQYF
CDR3 DNA: TGTGCCAGCTCTCCGGGGACCGAGCAGTACTTC

J gene: TRBJ2-3
V gene: TRBV7-2
D gene: NA
clone size: NA
CDR3 protein: CASSPSYGDTQYF
CDR3 DNA: TGTGCCAGCAGCCCCTCGTACGGAGATACGCAGTATTTT

J gene: TRBJ1-4
V gene: TRBV5-1
D gene: NA
clone size: NA
CDR3 protein: CASSSTGHANEKLFF
CDR3 DNA: TGCGCCAGCAGCTCCACAGGGCACGCTAATGAAAAACTGTTTTTT

J gene: TRBJ1-4
V gene: TRBV2
D gene: NA
clone size: NA
CDR3 protein: CASSDASLTNEKLFF
CDR3 DNA: TGTGCCAGCAGTGATGCTAGCCTTACTAATGAAAAACTGTTTTTT